Listed here is a single T cell receptor beta chain. The sample comes from a study of blood T cell repertoires in COVID-19. The V and J ends lost 3 bases and 9 bases, in that order; junction bases with no gene match: 11. The CDR3 loop spans 15 amino acids. CDR1 and CDR2 (germline): SGHVS, FQNEAQ. Method: immunoSEQ multiplex PCR; TCRdb's copy keeps in-frame clones and lacks some. The data show roughly 340,000 clones, 75% to 90% seen once. Sequenced: PBMCs or T cells enriched from blood (not recorded which). The chain joins TRBV7-8 to TRBJ2-1; 7 bases align to TRBD2. The receptor's source is a man aged 18 to 29 who had recovered from COVID-19. CDR3 protein: CASSFVRTRRSEQFF. The CDR3 DNA follows: TGTGCCAGCAGCTTTGTTCGGACTAGACGCAGTGAGCAGTTCTTC.